Given below is one TCR beta chain in context. This sample is part of a study of blood T cell repertoires in COVID-19. For the study at large: Samples of COVID-19 (acute and convalescent) were obtained from the United States, Italy and Spain. T cells, B-cell-depleted T cells, or PBMCs supplied cDNA or gDNA.

How the authors handled the data: Amplification with reference gene primers provided the estimates of nucleated cell counts. Assay: immunoSEQ multiplex PCR; the TCRdb copy retains only in-frame clones and omits some. V and J calls and clone size are copied from that table; D and trimming were computed from the DNA. The top ten hold about 3% of the sample, which has 240,000 or so clones, about three quarters seen once. The CDR3 runs 20 residues. With V trimmed by 3 bases and J by 3 bases, 13 bases remained unmatched. Germline assignment: CDR1 MNHNS and CDR2 SASEGT. This rearrangement joins TRBV6-1 to TRBJ2-1; 14 nucleotides align to TRBD2. Specimen: peripheral blood. The clonotype was recovered from an elderly woman with acute or convalescent COVID-19. The CDR3 is CASSDRERLGLAGVYNEQFF. CDR3 in DNA: TGTGCCAGCAGTGATCGAGAACGCCTGGGACTAGCGGGAGTCTACAATGAGCAGTTCTTC.